This T cell receptor beta chain was sequenced during a study of blood T cells in healthy people across ages. Study at large: About one barcoded beta molecule per two T cells was the capture yield of template switching.

Combining a sample-barcoded 5' primer with a J-beta primer mix, a second PCR ran for about 6 to 12 cycles. TCRdb re-derived calls from the 5' RACE reads in MiXCR, one entry per CDR3 protein. The sample consists of 760,000 or so distinct CDR3 sequences, approximately 25% of them appearing once. This sample also appeared in a second study, on T cells of mothers and their children. That work states: Every microgram of extracted RNA entered cDNA synthesis, around 1.4 ug per 15 ul.

The specimen was blood. The receptor was isolated from a boy between 10 and 17 years old in good health.

This chain's CDR3 is CASSQQSSGIGETQYF. The CDR3 nucleotides read TGTGCCAGCAGCCAACAATCTAGCGGGATCGGCGAGACCCAGTACTTC. The gene calls are TRBV4-2 and TRBJ2-5; 9 nucleotides match TRBD2. Looked up from germline, CDR1 is LGHNA and CDR2 is YNFKEQ. The CDR3 has 16 residues. With V trimmed by 2 bases and J by 5 bases, 9 bases remained unmatched.